This entry is about one T cell receptor beta chain. This specimen belongs to a study of blood T cell repertoires in COVID-19. On the study more broadly: The United States, Italy and Spain supplied acute and convalescent COVID-19 samples.

The protocol was immunoSEQ multiplex PCR, while the TCRdb copy is restricted to in-frame clones and leaves out a portion. The data hold just over 300,000 clones, with roughly nine tenths observed a single time. This clonotype was sampled from a woman aged 25 to 39 with COVID-19, enrolled during active disease. The material sequenced was peripheral blood.

The CDR3 region is CASSLGTGWNQPQHF. The CDR3 region has the DNA TGTGCCAGCAGTTTGGGGACAGGTTGGAATCAGCCCCAGCATTTT. This chain uses TRBV27 with TRBJ1-5, with 8 bases aligning to TRBD1. CDR1 MNHEY and CDR2 SMNVEV come from the germline V gene (reference sequence). Unmatched junction bases numbered 5, after V lost 3 bases and J lost 4 bases. There are 15 residues in the CDR3.